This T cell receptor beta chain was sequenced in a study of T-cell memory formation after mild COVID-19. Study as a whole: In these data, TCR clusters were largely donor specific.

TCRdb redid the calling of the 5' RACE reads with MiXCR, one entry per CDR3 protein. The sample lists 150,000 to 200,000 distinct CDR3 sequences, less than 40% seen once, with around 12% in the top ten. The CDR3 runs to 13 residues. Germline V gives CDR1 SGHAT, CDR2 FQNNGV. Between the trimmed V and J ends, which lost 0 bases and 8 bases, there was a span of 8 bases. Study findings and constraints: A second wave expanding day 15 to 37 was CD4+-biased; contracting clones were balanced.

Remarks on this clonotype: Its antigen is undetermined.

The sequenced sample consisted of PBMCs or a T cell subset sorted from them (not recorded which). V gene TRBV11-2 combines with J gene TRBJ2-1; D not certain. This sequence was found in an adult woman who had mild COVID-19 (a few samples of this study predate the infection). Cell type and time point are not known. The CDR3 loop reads CASSLDLRHEQFF. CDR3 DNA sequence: TGTGCCAGCAGCTTAGATCTTAGACATGAGCAGTTCTTC.